The 25 T cell receptor beta chains listed next were all sequenced from one sample in a study of blood T cell repertoires in COVID-19. Using immunoSEQ multiplex PCR, the repertoire was profiled, and TCRdb retains in-frame clones only, with some absent. The sample lists approximately 96,000 clones, 70% to 90% occurring once. The sequencing input was peripheral blood. The origin of the receptors is a woman aged 80 or over with acute or convalescent COVID-19.

The rearrangement links TRBV3-1 (or the pseudogene TRBV3-2) to TRBJ1-6, with D possibly matching TRBD1 (5 bases). Trimming pared 3 bases from V and 7 bases from J, leaving 10 bases between. This CDR3 has 14 amino acids. From germline, CDR1 is LGHDT and CDR2 YNNKEL (reference sequence). CDR3 loop: CASSHARQNSPLHF. The CDR3 DNA is TGTGCCAGCAGCCACGCCCGACAGAATTCACCCCTCCACTTT.

V usage is TRBV6-4 and J usage is TRBJ1-1, with no clear D. The CDR3 spans 12 residues. V gave up 2 bases and J gave up 11 bases, with 12 bases separating them. Germline assignment: CDR1 MRHNA and CDR2 SNTAGT. As DNA, the CDR3 is TGTGCCAGCAGTGACCCGGACTCCAAGGCTTTCTTT. This codes for CASSDPDSKAFF.

This CDR3 reads CASSPRSQGNTEAFF. The CDR3 DNA is TGTGCCAGCAGCCCCCGTTCACAGGGGAACACTGAAGCTTTCTTT. The rearrangement links TRBV7-2 to TRBJ1-1, with a possible D match to TRBD1 (6 bases). The CDR3 contains 15 residues. Germline CDR1 reads SGHTA; CDR2 reads FQGNSA. Trimming took off 5 bases at V and 1 base at J, with 14 bases between the two ends.

The chain employs TRBV6-5 and TRBJ1-1; D gene unclear. The CDR3 is made up of 16 amino acids. The V gene's germline CDR1 is MNHEY and CDR2 SVGAGI. V dropped 2 bases and J dropped 4 bases, with 17 bases sitting between them. The CDR3 is CASSYPAAVSTTEAFF. In DNA form, the CDR3 reads TGTGCCAGCAGTTACCCGGCGGCGGTCTCAACCACTGAAGCTTTCTTT.

The chain employs TRBV3-1 (or the pseudogene TRBV3-2) and TRBJ1-5; the D gene is possibly TRBD1 (5 bases). The CDR3 loop spans 16 amino acids. The V gene's germline CDR1 is LGHDT and CDR2 YNNKEL (reference sequence). Trimming removed 0 bases from V and 4 bases from J, with 13 bases in between. CDR3 loop: CASSQDGAGSNQPQHF. Here the CDR3 DNA reads TGTGCCAGCAGCCAAGATGGGGCAGGATCTAATCAGCCCCAGCATTTT.

The V and J genes are TRBV4-2 and TRBJ1-1; TRBD1 is a possible D gene (6 bases). Germline V CDR1 and CDR2: LGHNA, YNFKEQ. Trimming took off 1 base at V and 3 bases at J, with 9 bases between the two ends. This CDR3 is 14 amino acids long. The CDR3 spells CASSQGQAYTEAFF. CDR3 nucleotide sequence: TGTGCCAGCAGCCAAGGACAGGCGTACACTGAAGCTTTCTTT.

This chain connects TRBV2 to TRBJ2-7; 7 bases match TRBD2. CDR3 length: 10 residues. Losses at the gene ends were 7 bases for V and 7 bases for J; bases not matched to a gene: 1. CDR1 is SNHLY, CDR2 FYNNEI, per germline. CDR3: CASMGGEQYF. DNA for the CDR3: TGTGCCAGCATGGGAGGGGAGCAGTACTTC.

This chain connects TRBV2 to TRBJ1-2, with TRBD1 identical over 8 bases. Germline loops: CDR1 SNHLY, CDR2 FYNNEI. The CDR3 is 15 residues long. V was pared by 0 bases and J by 4 bases, with 4 bases of the junction left unmatched. The CDR3 sequence is CASSEAPGQGYGYTF. CDR3 in DNA: TGTGCCAGCAGTGAAGCGCCCGGACAGGGCTATGGCTACACCTTC. The entire variable domain, with the rest obtained from reference TRBV2 and TRBJ1-2, is as follows: EPEVTQTPSHQVTQMGQEVILRCVPISNHLYFYWYRQILGQKVEFLVSFYNNEISEKSEIFDDQFSVERPDGSNFTLKIRSTKLEDSAMYFCASSEAPGQGYGYTFGSGTRLTVV.

This clone was found once. This chain links TRBV5-1 with TRBJ2-7; 9 bases map to TRBD1. The germline V gene has CDR1 SGHRS and CDR2 YFSETQ. This CDR3 is built from 16 residues. Losses at the gene ends were 3 bases for V and 5 bases for J; bases not matched to a gene: 12. The CDR3 DNA is TGCGCCAGCAGCTACTCCGGGACAGGGCTTCTCAACGAGCAGTACTTC. It specifies CASSYSGTGLLNEQYF.

The chain uses TRBV27 and TRBJ2-1; 8 bases align to TRBD2. The CDR3 sequence is 16 residues long. CDR1 and CDR2 from the germline V gene are MNHEY and SMNVEV (reference sequence). V was clipped by 3 bases and J by 4 bases; unmatched bases: 8. DNA for the CDR3: TGTGCCAGCAGTTTCGGGGGGGGTCCTTTTTACAATGAGCAGTTCTTC. It encodes CASSFGGGPFYNEQFF.

The chain joins TRBV5-1 to TRBJ1-3; 11 bases align to TRBD1. Germline V gene sequence: CDR1 SGHRS, CDR2 YFSETQ. V was clipped by 1 base and J by 3 bases; unmatched bases: 6. CDR3 size: 17 residues. The CDR3 bases are TGCGCCAGCAGCTTGATTCCGGGACAGGGGGTTGGAAACACCATATATTTT. Translating gives CASSLIPGQGVGNTIYF.

CDR3 coding DNA: TGTGCCAGCAGGAACAGGGGCCCAAAGCAGTTCTTC. Its protein product is CASRNRGPKQFF. V gene TRBV2 combines with J gene TRBJ2-1; 7 bases agree with TRBD1. After removal of 6 bases from V and 11 bases from J, the junction contained 7 bases not matched to a gene. Germline V CDR1 and CDR2: SNHLY, FYNNEI. This CDR3 spans 12 amino acids.

The rearrangement uses TRBV2 and TRBJ1-6; D may be TRBD1 (6 bases). With 7 bases removed from V and 6 bases from J, the gap between germline ends came to 13 bases. The length of the CDR3 is 14 residues. Looked up from germline, CDR1 is SNHLY and CDR2 is FYNNEI. The CDR3 here is CASTGDTRNSPLHF. CDR3 nucleotide sequence: TGTGCCAGCACCGGGGACACTCGTAATTCACCCCTCCACTTT. The full variable domain, in which reference TRBV2 and TRBJ1-6 provide the parts outside the CDR3, is EPEVTQTPSHQVTQMGQEVILRCVPISNHLYFYWYRQILGQKVEFLVSFYNNEISEKSEIFDDQFSVERPDGSNFTLKIRSTKLEDSAMYFCASTGDTRNSPLHFGNGTRLTVT.

The V and J genes are TRBV4-2 and TRBJ2-1, with a weak D call TRBD1 (5 bases). The germline V and J ends were trimmed by 0 bases and 4 bases, with 13 bases remaining between them. Germline lookup yields CDR1 LGHNA and CDR2 YNFKEQ. This CDR3 spans 16 amino acids. The CDR3, as DNA: TGTGCCAGCAGCCAAGATTTACAGGAGATTTACAATGAGCAGTTCTTC. It is translated as CASSQDLQEIYNEQFF.

CDR3 DNA sequence: TGTGCCAGCAGTCGGACAGGGGGAACCTACGAGCAGTACTTC. It translates to CASSRTGGTYEQYF. The chain joins TRBV28 to TRBJ2-7; 10 bases agree with TRBD1. CDR3 length: 14 amino acids. J lost 2 bases, V lost 5 bases, and 3 bases had no gene match. CDR1 MDHEN and CDR2 SYDVKM come from the germline V gene.

This chain links TRBV15 with TRBJ1-4; a weak D match, TRBD1 (5 bases). V lost 4 bases and J lost 5, with 14 bases in between. In germline, CDR1 is LNHNV, CDR2 YYDKDF (reference sequence). There are 15 residues in the CDR3. CDR3: CATSKAGTENEKLFF. The CDR3, as DNA: TGTGCCACCAGCAAAGCCGGGACTGAGAATGAAAAACTGTTTTTT.

The DNA for the CDR3 is TGTGCCAGTAGCCCCGCAGGGCGTACGCAGTATTTT. This translates into CASSPAGRTQYF. The chain links TRBV19 to TRBJ2-3, with D possibly TRBD1 on 5 matching bases. V lost 6 bases, J lost 8 bases, and 12 bases lay in between. CDR1 and CDR2 (germline): LNHDA, SQIVND (reference sequence). The CDR3 has 12 residues.

The V gene is TRBV25-1, the J gene TRBJ1-1; D ambiguous. CDR1 and CDR2 (germline): MGHDK, SYGVNS. The CDR3 runs 12 residues. V gave up 5 bases and J gave up 5 bases, with 9 bases separating them. CDR3 DNA: TGTGCCAGCAGTAAAGGAGGGACTGAAGCTTTCTTT. Residues: CASSKGGTEAFF.

The CDR3 region is CARWTSGAGELFF. CDR3 coding DNA: TGTGCCCGCTGGACTAGCGGGGCCGGGGAGCTGTTTTTT. The chain joins TRBV30 to TRBJ2-2; 12 bases are a match to TRBD2. CDR1 is GTSNPN and CDR2 is SVGIG in the germline V gene (reference sequence). After removal of 8 bases from V and 6 bases from J, the junction contained 4 bases not matched to a gene. This CDR3 is 13 amino acids long.

The chain links TRBV27 to TRBJ2-1, with a weak D call TRBD2 (5 bases). The germline V and J ends were trimmed by 4 bases and 6 bases, with 10 bases remaining between them. The CDR3 length is 13 residues. Per germline, CDR1 MNHEY and CDR2 SMNVEV (reference sequence). The CDR3: CASSSAVFNEQFF. The CDR3 DNA reads as TGTGCCAGCAGTTCAGCGGTATTCAATGAGCAGTTCTTC.

The J gene is TRBJ1-4, the V gene TRBV4-2; D may be TRBD1 (5 bases). The CDR3 contains 14 residues. V was pared by 5 bases and J by 0 bases, with 7 bases between. CDR1 and CDR2 from the germline V gene are LGHNA and YNFKEQ. The CDR3 bases are TGTGCCAGCAGCGAACAGGCAACTAATGAAAAACTGTTTTTT. Amino acid sequence: CASSEQATNEKLFF.

The chain carries TRBV24-1 and TRBJ1-5; TRBD1 agrees at 11 bases. Germline lookup yields CDR1 KGHDR and CDR2 SFDVKD. There are 15 residues in the CDR3. V gave up 6 bases and J gave up 5 bases; unmatched junction bases: 5. CDR3 in amino acids: CATSQGGQGDQPQHF. As DNA, the CDR3 is TGTGCCACCAGTCAGGGGGGACAGGGGGATCAGCCCCAGCATTTT.

V usage is TRBV20-1 and J usage is TRBJ2-6; the D gene is possibly TRBD2 (6 bases). The CDR3 totals 15 residues. Germline loops: CDR1 DFQATT, CDR2 SNEGSKA (reference sequence). V dropped 6 bases and J dropped 2 bases, with 14 bases sitting between them. Here the CDR3 reads CSASQGEAGANVLTF. The DNA for the CDR3 is TGCAGTGCCAGTCAAGGGGAGGCTGGGGCCAACGTCCTGACTTTC.

The chain recombines TRBV7-8 with TRBJ2-2, with unresolved D. Germline assignment: CDR1 SGHVS and CDR2 FQNEAQ. V lost 5 bases, J lost 1 base, and 5 bases lay in between. The CDR3 is 13 residues long. The CDR3 sequence is CASSRLNTGELFF. The CDR3 region has the DNA TGTGCCAGCAGCAGACTGAACACCGGGGAGCTGTTTTTT.

The chain couples TRBV18 to TRBJ2-2; D is perhaps TRBD1 (5 bases). This CDR3 contains 13 residues. The ends were cut back, 0 bases at V and 6 bases at J, with 5 bases in the middle. Germline values: CDR1 KGHSH, CDR2 LQKENI. CDR3 DNA sequence: TGTGCCAGCTCACCACCGGGGCCCGGGGAGCTGTTTTTT. It is translated as CASSPPGPGELFF.